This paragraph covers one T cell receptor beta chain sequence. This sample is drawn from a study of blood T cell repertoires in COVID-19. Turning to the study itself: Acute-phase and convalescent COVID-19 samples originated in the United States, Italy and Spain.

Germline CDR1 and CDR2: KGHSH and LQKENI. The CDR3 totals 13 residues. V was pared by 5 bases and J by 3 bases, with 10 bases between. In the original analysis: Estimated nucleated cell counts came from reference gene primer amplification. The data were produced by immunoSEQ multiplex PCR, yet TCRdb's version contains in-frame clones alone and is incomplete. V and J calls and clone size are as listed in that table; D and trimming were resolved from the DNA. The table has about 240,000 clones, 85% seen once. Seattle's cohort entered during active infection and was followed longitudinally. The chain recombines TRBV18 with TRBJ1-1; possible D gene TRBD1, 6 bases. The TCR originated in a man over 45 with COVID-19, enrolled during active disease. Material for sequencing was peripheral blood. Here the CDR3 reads CASSTGLDTEAFF. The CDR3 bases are TGTGCCAGCTCAACAGGGTTGGACACTGAAGCTTTCTTT.